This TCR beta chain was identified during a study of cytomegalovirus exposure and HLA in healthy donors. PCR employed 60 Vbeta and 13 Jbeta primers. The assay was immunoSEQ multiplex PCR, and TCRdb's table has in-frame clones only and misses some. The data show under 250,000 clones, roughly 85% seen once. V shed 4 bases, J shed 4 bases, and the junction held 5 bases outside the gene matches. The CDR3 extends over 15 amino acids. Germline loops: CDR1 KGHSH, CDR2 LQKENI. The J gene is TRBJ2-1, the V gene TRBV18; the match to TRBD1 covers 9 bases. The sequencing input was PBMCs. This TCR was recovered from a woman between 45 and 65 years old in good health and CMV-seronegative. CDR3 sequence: CASSHDRGNYNEQFF. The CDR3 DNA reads TGTGCCAGCTCACACGACAGGGGGAATTACAATGAGCAGTTCTTC.